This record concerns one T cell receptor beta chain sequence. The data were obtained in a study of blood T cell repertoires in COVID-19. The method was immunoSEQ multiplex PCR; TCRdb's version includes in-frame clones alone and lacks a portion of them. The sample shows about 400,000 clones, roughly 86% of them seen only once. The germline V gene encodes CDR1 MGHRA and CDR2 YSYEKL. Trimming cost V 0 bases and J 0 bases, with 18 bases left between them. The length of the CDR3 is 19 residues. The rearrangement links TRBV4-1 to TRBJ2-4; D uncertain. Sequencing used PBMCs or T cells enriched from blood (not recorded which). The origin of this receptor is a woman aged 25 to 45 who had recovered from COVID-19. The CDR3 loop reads CASSQELGLTKLAKNIQYF. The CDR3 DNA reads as TGCGCCAGCAGCCAAGAACTTGGTCTGACAAAGCTAGCCAAAAACATTCAGTACTTC.